This T cell receptor beta chain is drawn from a study of blood T cell repertoires in COVID-19. Looking at the study overall: COVID-19 samples, acute and convalescent, were from the United States, Italy and Spain. Sample material is recorded as cDNA or gDNA derived from T cells, B-cell-depleted T cells, or PBMCs.

In the original workflow: Amplification with reference gene primers provided the estimates of nucleated cell counts. Clones were read by immunoSEQ multiplex PCR, and TCRdb kept only the in-frame ones, dropping some. The V and J calls and clone size come from that table; D and trimming were worked out from the DNA. Of roughly 290,000 clones listed, around 90% are singletons. The Seattle patients, enrolled during active infection, were followed longitudinally. The CDR3 length is 13 residues. Deletions cut 6 bases from V and 4 bases from J, with 10 bases between. Per the germline V gene, CDR1 is MNHEY and CDR2 is SMNVEV (reference sequence).

V usage is TRBV27 and J usage is TRBJ1-3, with D possibly matching TRBD1 (5 bases). The receptor was derived from a woman under 40 with COVID-19, enrolled during active disease. The material sequenced was peripheral blood. CDR3 in DNA: TGTGCCAGCAGCGCCTACAGGGGAAACACCATATATTTT. Its protein is CASSAYRGNTIYF.